These 7 T cell receptor beta chains share one sample of origin, sequenced in a study of breast tumors, draining lymph nodes, adjacent tissues. Axillary draining lymph nodes of breast cancer patients supplied the node samples. TCRdb re-analysed the multiplex PCR reads in MiXCR, keeping a single row per CDR3 protein. The data contain hundreds of thousands of distinct CDR3 sequences, 32% of them singletons. Sequencing was performed on axillary lymph node tissue. The receptors here all came from a female donor with breast cancer. Some clones in this sample may be carry-over from other donors' samples.

This clonotype was recorded at least ten times. V usage is TRBV5-8 and J usage is TRBJ2-3, with TRBD2 as a possible D gene (5 bases). The CDR3 length is 15 residues. Looked up from germline, CDR1 is SGHTS and CDR2 is YDEGEE. Trimming stripped 4 bases from V and 0 bases from J, with 12 bases between. CDR3: CASSTGRTSTDTQYF. The CDR3 nucleotides are TGTGCCAGCAGCACTGGACGGACTAGCACAGATACGCAGTATTTT.

This sequence joins TRBV27 and TRBJ1-2; possibly TRBD1 for D (5 bases). The CDR3 contains 17 residues. V was cut by 2 bases and J by 5 bases, with 21 bases left in between. Germline V gene data show CDR1 as MNHEY and CDR2 as SMNVEV (reference sequence). CDR3 loop: CASSLVPSGKRGYGYTF. CDR3 coding DNA: TGTGCCAGCAGTTTAGTCCCCTCGGGGAAGAGGGGTTATGGCTACACCTTC.

The table lists this clonotype with many counts. The CDR3 loop is CASSQDRVTGEETQYF. CDR3 coding DNA: TGTGCCAGCAGCCAAGATAGGGTAACAGGGGAAGAGACCCAGTACTTC. The V and J genes are TRBV14 and TRBJ2-5; 7 bases match TRBD1. Germline V gene lookup returns CDR1 SGHDN and CDR2 FVKESK. The J segment lost 3 bases and the V segment lost 0 bases, leaving 7 bases of the junction unmatched. This CDR3 contains 16 residues.

This clonotype came up a few times. The rearrangement joins TRBV28 to TRBJ2-7; TRBD1 aligns across 7 bases. After removal of 1 base from V and 3 bases from J, the junction contained 6 bases not matched to a gene. CDR1 MDHEN and CDR2 SYDVKM come from the germline V gene. CDR3 length: 15 residues. In DNA, the CDR3 is TGTGCCAGCAGTTTATCCGGGACAGCTCTCTACGAGCAGTACTTC. Amino acid sequence: CASSLSGTALYEQYF. The complete variable domain, with remaining parts taken from reference TRBV28 and TRBJ2-7, reads DVKVTQSSRYLVKRTGEKVFLECVQDMDHENMFWYRQDPGLGLRLIYFSYDVKMKEKGDIPEGYSVSREKKERFSLILESASTNQTSMYLCASSLSGTALYEQYFGPGTRLTVT.

This clonotype was recorded at least ten times. Compared with germline, one end of the junction differs, possibly owing to a read error. For the CDR3, the DNA is TGCAGTGCGGGCCACACATTGGGAGGCTCCACCTTC. It is translated as CSAGHTLGGSTF. The rearrangement joins TRBV20-1 to TRBJ1-2; no firm D call. There are 12 residues in the CDR3. Per germline, CDR1 DFQATT and CDR2 SNEGSKA (reference sequence).

This clonotype was recorded many times. CDR3 region: CASSYGTSGNTGELFF. The CDR3 DNA reads TGTGCCAGCAGCTACGGGACTAGCGGGAACACCGGGGAGCTGTTTTTT. The J gene is TRBJ2-2, the V gene TRBV5-6, with 11 bases aligning to TRBD2. The CDR3 length is 16 residues. Germline values: CDR1 SGHDT, CDR2 YYEEEE. The J segment lost 1 base and the V segment lost 3 bases, leaving 2 bases of the junction unmatched.

This clonotype was seen at least ten times. The V call is TRBV29-1, the J call TRBJ2-7; TRBD2 matches at 9 bases. The germline V gene encodes CDR1 SQVTM and CDR2 ANQGSEA. Trimming cost V 7 bases and J 3 bases; bases outside gene matches: 7. The CDR3 is 13 amino acids. CDR3 nucleotides: TGCAGCGCTGTGACTAGCGGACTCTACGAGCAGTACTTC. Residues: CSAVTSGLYEQYF.